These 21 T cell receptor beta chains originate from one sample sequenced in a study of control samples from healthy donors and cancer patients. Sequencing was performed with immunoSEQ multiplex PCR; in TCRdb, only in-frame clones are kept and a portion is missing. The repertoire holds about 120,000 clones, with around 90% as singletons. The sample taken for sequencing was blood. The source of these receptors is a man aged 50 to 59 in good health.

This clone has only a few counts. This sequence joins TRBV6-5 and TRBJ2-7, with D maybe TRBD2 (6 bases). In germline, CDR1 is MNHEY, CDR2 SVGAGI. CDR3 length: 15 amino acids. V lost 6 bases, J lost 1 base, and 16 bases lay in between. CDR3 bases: TGTGCCAGCAGCCAGCGGCGGGGCGCGTCCTACGAGCAGTACTTC. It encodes CASSQRRGASYEQYF.

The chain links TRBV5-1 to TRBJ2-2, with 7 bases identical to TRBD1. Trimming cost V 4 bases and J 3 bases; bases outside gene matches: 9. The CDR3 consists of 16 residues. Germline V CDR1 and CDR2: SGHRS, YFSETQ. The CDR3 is CASSLRQGEDTGELFF. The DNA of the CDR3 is TGCGCCAGCAGCCTTCGACAGGGCGAGGACACCGGGGAGCTGTTTTTT.

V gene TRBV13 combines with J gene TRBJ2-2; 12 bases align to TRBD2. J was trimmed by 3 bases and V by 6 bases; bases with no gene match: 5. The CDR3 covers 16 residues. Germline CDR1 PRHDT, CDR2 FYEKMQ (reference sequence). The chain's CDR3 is CASRRWTSGDTGELFF. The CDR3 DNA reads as TGTGCCAGCAGAAGATGGACTAGCGGGGACACCGGGGAGCTGTTTTTT.

The CDR3, as DNA: TGTGCCAGCAGCCAAGATACAACCGAAGAAGAGACCCAGTACTTC. As protein: CASSQDTTEEETQYF. The V call is TRBV3-1 (or the pseudogene TRBV3-2), the J call TRBJ2-5; no clear D. Germline assignment: CDR1 LGHDT and CDR2 YNNKEL (reference sequence). The CDR3 spans 15 residues. V was trimmed by 0 bases and J by 3 bases, leaving 11 bases between them.

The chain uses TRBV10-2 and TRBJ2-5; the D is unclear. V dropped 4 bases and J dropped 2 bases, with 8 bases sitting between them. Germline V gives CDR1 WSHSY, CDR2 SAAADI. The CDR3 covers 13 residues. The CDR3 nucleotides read TGCGCCAGCAGTGCTGACGTTCAAGAGACCCAGTACTTC. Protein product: CASSADVQETQYF.

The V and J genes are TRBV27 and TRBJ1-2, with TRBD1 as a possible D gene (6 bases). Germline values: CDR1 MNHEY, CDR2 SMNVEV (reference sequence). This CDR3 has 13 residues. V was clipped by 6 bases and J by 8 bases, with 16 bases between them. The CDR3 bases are TGTGCCAGCAGCGTGAACGCAGGGGCAGGCTACACCTTC. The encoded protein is CASSVNAGAGYTF.

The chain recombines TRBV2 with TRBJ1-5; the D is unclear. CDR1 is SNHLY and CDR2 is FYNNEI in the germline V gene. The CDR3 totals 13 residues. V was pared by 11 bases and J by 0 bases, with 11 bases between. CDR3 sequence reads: CAGQRDSNQPQHF. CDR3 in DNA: TGTGCCGGCCAGCGGGATAGCAATCAGCCCCAGCATTTT.

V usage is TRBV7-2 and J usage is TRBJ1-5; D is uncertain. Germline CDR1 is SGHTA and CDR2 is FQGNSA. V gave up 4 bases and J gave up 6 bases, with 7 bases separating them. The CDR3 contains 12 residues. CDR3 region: CASSSPPQPQHF. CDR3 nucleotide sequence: TGTGCCAGCAGCTCCCCCCCTCAGCCCCAGCATTTT.

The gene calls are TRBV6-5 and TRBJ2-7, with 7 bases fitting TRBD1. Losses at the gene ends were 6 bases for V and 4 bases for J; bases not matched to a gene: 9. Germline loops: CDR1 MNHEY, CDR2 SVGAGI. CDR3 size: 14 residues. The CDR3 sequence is CASRRGPPDYEQYF. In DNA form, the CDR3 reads TGTGCCAGCAGAAGGGGGCCGCCGGATTACGAGCAGTACTTC.

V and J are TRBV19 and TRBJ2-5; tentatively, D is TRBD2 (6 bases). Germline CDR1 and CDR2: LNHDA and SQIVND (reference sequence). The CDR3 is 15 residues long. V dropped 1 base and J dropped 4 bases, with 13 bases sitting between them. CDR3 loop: CASSIAGRRGETQYF. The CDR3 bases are TGTGCCAGTAGTATAGCCGGCAGGAGGGGAGAGACCCAGTACTTC.

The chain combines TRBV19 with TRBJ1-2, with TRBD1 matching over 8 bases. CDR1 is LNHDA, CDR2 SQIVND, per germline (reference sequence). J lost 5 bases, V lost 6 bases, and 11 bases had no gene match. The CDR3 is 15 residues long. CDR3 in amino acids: CASSSTWTGQYGYTF. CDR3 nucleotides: TGTGCCAGTAGCTCTACCTGGACAGGGCAATATGGCTACACCTTC.

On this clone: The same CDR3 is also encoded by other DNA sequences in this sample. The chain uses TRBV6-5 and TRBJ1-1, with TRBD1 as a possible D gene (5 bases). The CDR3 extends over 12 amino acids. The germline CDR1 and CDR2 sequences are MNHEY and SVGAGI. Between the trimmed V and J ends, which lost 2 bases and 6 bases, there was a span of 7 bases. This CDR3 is CASSYRGAEAFF. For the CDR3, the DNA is TGTGCCAGCAGTTACCGGGGGGCTGAAGCTTTCTTT.

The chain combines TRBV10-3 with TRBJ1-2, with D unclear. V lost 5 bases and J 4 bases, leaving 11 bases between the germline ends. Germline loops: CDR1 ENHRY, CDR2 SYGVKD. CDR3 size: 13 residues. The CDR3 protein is CAISNGRPYGYTF. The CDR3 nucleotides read TGTGCCATCAGTAACGGGCGCCCCTATGGCTACACCTTC.

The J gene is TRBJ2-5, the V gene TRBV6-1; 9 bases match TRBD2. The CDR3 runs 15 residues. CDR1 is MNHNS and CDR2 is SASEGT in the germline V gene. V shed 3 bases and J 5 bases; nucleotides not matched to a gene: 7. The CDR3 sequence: CASSDSLAGRETQYF. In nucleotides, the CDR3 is TGTGCCAGCAGTGATTCCCTAGCGGGGCGGGAGACCCAGTACTTC.

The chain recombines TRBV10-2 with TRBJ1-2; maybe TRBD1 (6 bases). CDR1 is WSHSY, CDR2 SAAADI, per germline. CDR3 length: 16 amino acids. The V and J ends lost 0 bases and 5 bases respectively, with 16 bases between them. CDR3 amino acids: CASSESQGGAPYGYTF. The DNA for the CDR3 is TGCGCCAGCAGTGAGTCTCAAGGGGGTGCACCTTATGGCTACACCTTC.

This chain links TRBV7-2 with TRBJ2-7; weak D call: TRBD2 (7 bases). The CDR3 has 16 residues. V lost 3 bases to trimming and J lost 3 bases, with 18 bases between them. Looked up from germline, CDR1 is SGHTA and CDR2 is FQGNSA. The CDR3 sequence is CASSFLGAGDNYEQYF. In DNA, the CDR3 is TGTGCCAGCAGCTTCCTAGGGGCGGGGGACAACTACGAGCAGTACTTC.

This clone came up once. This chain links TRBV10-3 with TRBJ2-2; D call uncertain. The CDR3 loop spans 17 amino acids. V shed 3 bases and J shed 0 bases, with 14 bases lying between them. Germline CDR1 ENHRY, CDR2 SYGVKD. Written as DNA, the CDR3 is TGTGCCATCAGTGAAATAGGGTCGTCTTCGAACACCGGGGAGCTGTTTTTT. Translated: CAISEIGSSSNTGELFF.

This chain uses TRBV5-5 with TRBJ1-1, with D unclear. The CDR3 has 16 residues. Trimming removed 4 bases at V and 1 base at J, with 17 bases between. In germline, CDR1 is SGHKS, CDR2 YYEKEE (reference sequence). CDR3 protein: CASSPSGSRRNTEAFF. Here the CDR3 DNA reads TGTGCCAGCAGCCCGAGTGGTTCCCGGCGGAACACTGAAGCTTTCTTT.

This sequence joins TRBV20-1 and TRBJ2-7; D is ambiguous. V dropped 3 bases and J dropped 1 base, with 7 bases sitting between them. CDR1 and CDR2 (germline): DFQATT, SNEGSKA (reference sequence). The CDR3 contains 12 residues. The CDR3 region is CSASPNSYEQYF. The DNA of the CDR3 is TGCAGTGCTAGTCCAAATTCCTACGAGCAGTACTTC.

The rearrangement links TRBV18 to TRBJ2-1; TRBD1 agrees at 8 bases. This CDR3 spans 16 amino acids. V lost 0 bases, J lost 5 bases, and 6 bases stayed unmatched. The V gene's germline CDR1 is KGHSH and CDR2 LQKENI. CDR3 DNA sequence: TGTGCCAGCTCACCACCCGTCGGACAGGGAAACAATGAGCAGTTCTTC. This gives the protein CASSPPVGQGNNEQFF. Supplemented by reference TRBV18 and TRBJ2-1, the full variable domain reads NAGVMQNPRHLVRRRGQEARLRCSPMKGHSHVYWYRQLPEEGLKFMVYLQKENIIDESGMPKERFSAEFPKEGPSILRIQQVVRGDSAAYFCASSPPVGQGNNEQFFGPGTRLTVL.

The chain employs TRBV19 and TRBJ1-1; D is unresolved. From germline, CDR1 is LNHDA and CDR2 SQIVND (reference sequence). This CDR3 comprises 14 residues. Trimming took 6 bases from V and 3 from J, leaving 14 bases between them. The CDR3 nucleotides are TGTGCCAGTAGCCTCCGCAGGTTGGACACTGAAGCTTTCTTT. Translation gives CASSLRRLDTEAFF.